A selection of T cell receptor beta chains follows, all from one sample in a study of preoperative IRX-2 immunotherapy in early breast cancer. Clones were read by immunoSEQ multiplex PCR, and TCRdb kept only the in-frame ones, dropping some. The data hold 95,000 to 100,000 clones, with just over 85% observed a single time. Sequenced material: tumor tissue, taken after IRX-2 immunotherapy. All receptors come from a human donor with breast cancer. Each CDR3 is given with its conserved first and last residue. Fields, in order: clone size, V gene, J gene, D gene, CDR3 DNA, CDR3 protein. D genes are given only for firm matches. The size entry is marked missing in some rows and otherwise reads once, few, many or a size class.

>NA|TRBV19|TRBJ1-2|NA
TGTGCCAGTAGTATAGATCGAAAGGGTTTGGGAGGCTACACCTTC
CASSIDRKGLGGYTF
>NA|TRBV11-3|TRBJ1-1|NA
TGTGCCAGCAGCTTATCGGGGAGTAGGCCCACTGAAGCTTTCTTT
CASSLSGSRPTEAFF
>NA|TRBV28|TRBJ2-7|TRBD2
TGTGCCAGCAGTTCCCTAAGTCTAGCGGGTTACTACGAGCAGTACTTC
CASSSLSLAGYYEQYF
>once|TRBV30|TRBJ2-1|TRBD1
TGTGCCTGGAGAAGAAGGACAGGTGAGCAGTTCTTC
CAWRRRTGEQFF
>NA|TRBV5-1|TRBJ2-7|NA
TGCGCCAGCAGCTTGGGGACGGTATCCTACGAGCAGTACTTC
CASSLGTVSYEQYF
>NA|TRBV7-6|TRBJ2-2|NA
TGTGCCAGCAGCTCCGGACAGAAAATCCTCTCAACCGGGGAGCTGTTTTTT
CASSSGQKILSTGELFF
>few|TRBV6-8|TRBJ1-5|NA
TGTGCCAGCAGTTACAGCGCGGGGGTTCAGCCCCAGCATTTT
CASSYSAGVQPQHF
>few|TRBV11-3|TRBJ1-2|NA
TGTGCCAGCAGCTTAGATTCTCAAGGGGACGACTATGGCTACACCTTC
CASSLDSQGDDYGYTF
>NA|TRBV10-3|TRBJ2-1|NA
TGTGCCATCAGGGACGGAAGCTCCTACAATGAGCAGTTCTTC
CAIRDGSSYNEQFF
>few|TRBV29-1|TRBJ1-4|TRBD1
TGCAGCGCAAGACAGGGGGATGAAAAACTGTTTTTT
CSARQGDEKLFF
>NA|TRBV11-3|TRBJ2-2|TRBD1
TGTGCCAGCAGCTTTCGGACAGGGGGCAGGACCGGGGAGCTGTTTTTT
CASSFRTGGRTGELFF
>NA|TRBV28|TRBJ1-4|TRBD1
TGTGCCAGCAGTTTATTGACAGGGTCGACGAGTGAAAAACTGTTTTTT
CASSLLTGSTSEKLFF
>NA|TRBV5-1|TRBJ2-2|TRBD2
TGCGCCAGCAGCTTGGCTTCACTAGCGGGCATCGGGGAGCTGTTTTTT
CASSLASLAGIGELFF
>NA|TRBV6-8|TRBJ2-3|NA
TGTGCCAGCAGTGCCGACAGCAGCACAGATACGCAGTATTTT
CASSADSSTDTQYF
>NA|TRBV19|TRBJ1-1|NA
TGTGCCAGTAGTATAGTTGGGGAGACCACTGAAGCTTTCTTT
CASSIVGETTEAFF